This TCR beta chain derives from a study of blood T cell repertoires in COVID-19. Across the study: Both acute and convalescent COVID-19 samples were obtained from the United States, Italy and Spain.

Sequencing was performed with immunoSEQ multiplex PCR; in TCRdb, only in-frame clones are kept and a portion is missing. Among some 210,000 clones, 80% to 90% were seen once, and the ten largest hold around 9%. CDR3 length: 15 amino acids. V was clipped by 2 bases and J by 8 bases, with 18 bases between them. Per the germline V gene, CDR1 is MGHRA and CDR2 is YSYEKL. Two negative PCRs, clearance, or symptom resolution had been documented for recovered Cohort 3 donors. The J gene is TRBJ1-2, the V gene TRBV4-1; TRBD1 is a possible D gene (6 bases). Sequencing was performed on PBMCs or T cells enriched from blood (not recorded which). The source of this sequence is a man aged 35-49 years who had recovered from COVID-19. CDR3 sequence reads: CASSQKRGQGIGYTF. In DNA, the CDR3 is TGCGCCAGCAGCCAAAAAAGGGGACAAGGGATAGGCTACACCTTC.